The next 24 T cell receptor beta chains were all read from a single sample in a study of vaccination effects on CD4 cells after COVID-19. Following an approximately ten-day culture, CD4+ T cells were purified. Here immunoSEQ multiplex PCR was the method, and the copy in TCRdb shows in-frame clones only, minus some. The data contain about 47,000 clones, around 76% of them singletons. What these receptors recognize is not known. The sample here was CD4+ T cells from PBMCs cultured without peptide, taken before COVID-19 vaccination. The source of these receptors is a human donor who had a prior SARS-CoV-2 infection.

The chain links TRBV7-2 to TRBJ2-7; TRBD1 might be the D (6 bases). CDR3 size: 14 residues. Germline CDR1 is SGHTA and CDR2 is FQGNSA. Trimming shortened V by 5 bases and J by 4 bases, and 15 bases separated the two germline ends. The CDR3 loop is CASSINRASYEQYF. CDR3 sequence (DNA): TGTGCCAGCAGCATCAACAGGGCAAGTTACGAGCAGTACTTC.

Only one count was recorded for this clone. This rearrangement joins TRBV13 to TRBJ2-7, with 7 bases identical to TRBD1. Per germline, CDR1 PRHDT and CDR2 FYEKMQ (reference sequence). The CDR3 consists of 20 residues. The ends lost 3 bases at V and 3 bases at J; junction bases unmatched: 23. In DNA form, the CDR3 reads TGTGCCAGCAGCTTTAGGGACAGCCAGATTAGTTATCAGATTTGCTACGAGCAGTACTTC. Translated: CASSFRDSQISYQICYEQYF.

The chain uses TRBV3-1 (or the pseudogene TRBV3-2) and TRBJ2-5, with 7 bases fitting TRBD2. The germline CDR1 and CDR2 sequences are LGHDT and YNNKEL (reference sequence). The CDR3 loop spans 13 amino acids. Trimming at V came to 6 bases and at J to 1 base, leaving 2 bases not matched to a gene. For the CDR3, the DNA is TGTGCCAGCAGTCTAGCGGCCCAAGAGACCCAGTACTTC. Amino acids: CASSLAAQETQYF.

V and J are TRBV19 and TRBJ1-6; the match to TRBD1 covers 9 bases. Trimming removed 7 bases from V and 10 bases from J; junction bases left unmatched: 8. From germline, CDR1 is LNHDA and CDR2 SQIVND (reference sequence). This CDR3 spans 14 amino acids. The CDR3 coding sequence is TGTGCCAGTACCCCCGGGACAGGGCAATCACCCCTCCACTTT. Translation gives CASTPGTGQSPLHF.

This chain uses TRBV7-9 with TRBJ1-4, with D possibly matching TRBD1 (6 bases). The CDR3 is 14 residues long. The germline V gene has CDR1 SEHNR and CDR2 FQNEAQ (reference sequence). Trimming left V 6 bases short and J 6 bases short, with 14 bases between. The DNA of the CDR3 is TGTGCCAGCAGTCTGGGGGGGCTTGATGAAAAACTGTTTTTT. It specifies CASSLGGLDEKLFF.

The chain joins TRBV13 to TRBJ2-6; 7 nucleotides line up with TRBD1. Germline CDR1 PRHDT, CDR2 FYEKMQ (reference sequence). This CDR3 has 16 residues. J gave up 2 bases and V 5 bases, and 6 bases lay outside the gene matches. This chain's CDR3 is CASSLNTGAGANVLTF. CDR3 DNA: TGTGCCAGCAGCCTGAATACAGGGGCTGGGGCCAACGTCCTGACTTTC.

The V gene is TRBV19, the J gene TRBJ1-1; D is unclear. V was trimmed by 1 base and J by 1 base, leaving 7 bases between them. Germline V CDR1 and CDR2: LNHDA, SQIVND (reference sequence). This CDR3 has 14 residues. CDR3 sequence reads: CASSIVSRNTEAFF. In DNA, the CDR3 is TGTGCCAGTAGTATAGTAAGTAGGAACACTGAAGCTTTCTTT.

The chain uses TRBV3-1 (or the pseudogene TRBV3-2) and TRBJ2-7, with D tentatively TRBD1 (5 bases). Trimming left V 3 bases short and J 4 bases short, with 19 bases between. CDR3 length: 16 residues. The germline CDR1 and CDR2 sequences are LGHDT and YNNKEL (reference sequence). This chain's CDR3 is CASSHNVLNRPYEQYF. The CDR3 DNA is TGTGCCAGCAGCCACAACGTCCTTAACAGGCCATACGAGCAGTACTTC.

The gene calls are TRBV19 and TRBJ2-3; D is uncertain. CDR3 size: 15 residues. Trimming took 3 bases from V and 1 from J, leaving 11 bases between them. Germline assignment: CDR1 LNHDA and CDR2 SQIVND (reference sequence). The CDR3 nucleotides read TGTGCCAGTAGTATTTTCGTTTCTCGCACAGATACGCAGTATTTT. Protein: CASSIFVSRTDTQYF.

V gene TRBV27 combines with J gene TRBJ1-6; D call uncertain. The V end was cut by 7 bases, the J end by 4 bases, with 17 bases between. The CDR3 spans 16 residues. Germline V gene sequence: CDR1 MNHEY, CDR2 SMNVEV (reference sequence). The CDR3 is CASTLRGRAYNSPLHF. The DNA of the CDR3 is TGTGCCAGCACCCTTCGGGGAAGGGCTTATAATTCACCCCTCCACTTT.

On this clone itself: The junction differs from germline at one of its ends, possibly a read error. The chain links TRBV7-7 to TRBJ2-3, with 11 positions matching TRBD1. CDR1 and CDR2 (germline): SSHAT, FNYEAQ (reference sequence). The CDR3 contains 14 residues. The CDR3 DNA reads TGTGCTAGCAGCACCGGACAGGGGGCAGGCACGCAGTATTTT. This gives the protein CASSTGQGAGTQYF.

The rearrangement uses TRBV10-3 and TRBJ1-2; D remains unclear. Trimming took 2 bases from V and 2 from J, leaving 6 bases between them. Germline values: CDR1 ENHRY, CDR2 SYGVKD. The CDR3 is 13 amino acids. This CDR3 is CAISEDRNYGYTF. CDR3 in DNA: TGTGCCATCAGTGAGGATAGGAACTATGGCTACACCTTC.

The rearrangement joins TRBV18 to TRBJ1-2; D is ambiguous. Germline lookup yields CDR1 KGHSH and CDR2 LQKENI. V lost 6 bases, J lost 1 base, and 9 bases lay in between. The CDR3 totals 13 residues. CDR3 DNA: TGTGCCAGCTCGGACGGCAGTAACTATGGCTACACCTTC. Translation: CASSDGSNYGYTF.

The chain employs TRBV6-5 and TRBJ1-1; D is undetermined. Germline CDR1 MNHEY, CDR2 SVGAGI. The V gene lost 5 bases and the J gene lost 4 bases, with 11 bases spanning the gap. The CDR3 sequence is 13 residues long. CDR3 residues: CASSTRNPTEAFF. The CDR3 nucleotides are TGTGCCAGCAGTACCAGGAATCCCACTGAAGCTTTCTTT.

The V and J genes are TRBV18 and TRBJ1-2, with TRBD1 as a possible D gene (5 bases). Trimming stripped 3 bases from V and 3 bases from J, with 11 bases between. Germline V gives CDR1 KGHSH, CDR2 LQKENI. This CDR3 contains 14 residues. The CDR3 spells CASSPGRDDYGYTF. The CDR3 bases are TGTGCCAGCTCACCGGGCAGGGACGACTATGGCTACACCTTC. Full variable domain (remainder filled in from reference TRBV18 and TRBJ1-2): NAGVMQNPRHLVRRRGQEARLRCSPMKGHSHVYWYRQLPEEGLKFMVYLQKENIIDESGMPKERFSAEFPKEGPSILRIQQVVRGDSAAYFCASSPGRDDYGYTFGSGTRLTVV.

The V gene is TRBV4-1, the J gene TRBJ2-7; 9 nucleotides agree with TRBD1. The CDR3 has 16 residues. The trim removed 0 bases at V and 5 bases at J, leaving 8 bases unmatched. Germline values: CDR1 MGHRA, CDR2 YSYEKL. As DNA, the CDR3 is TGCGCCAGCAGCCAAGATCGTTCACAGGGGGCCCACGAGCAGTACTTC. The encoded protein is CASSQDRSQGAHEQYF.

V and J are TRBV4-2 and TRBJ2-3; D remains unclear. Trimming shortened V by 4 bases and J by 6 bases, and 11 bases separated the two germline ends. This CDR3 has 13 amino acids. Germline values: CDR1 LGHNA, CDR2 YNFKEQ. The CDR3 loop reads CASSPLLVDTQYF. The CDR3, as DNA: TGTGCCAGCAGCCCGCTGCTAGTGGATACGCAGTATTTT.

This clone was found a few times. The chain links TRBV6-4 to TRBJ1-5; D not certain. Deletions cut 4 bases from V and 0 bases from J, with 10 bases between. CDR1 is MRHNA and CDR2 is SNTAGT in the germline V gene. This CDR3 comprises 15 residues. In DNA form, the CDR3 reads TGTGCCAGCAGTGGCACACCATCTAGCAATCAGCCCCAGCATTTT. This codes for CASSGTPSSNQPQHF.

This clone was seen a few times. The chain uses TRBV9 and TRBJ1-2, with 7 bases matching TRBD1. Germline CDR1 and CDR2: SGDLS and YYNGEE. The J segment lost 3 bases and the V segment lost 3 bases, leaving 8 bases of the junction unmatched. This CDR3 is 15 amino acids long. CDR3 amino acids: CASSATHRGHYGYTF. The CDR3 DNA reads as TGTGCCAGCAGCGCGACACACAGGGGTCACTATGGCTACACCTTC. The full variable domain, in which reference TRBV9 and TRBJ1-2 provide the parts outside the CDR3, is DSGVTQTPKHLITATGQRVTLRCSPRSGDLSVYWYQQSLDQGLQFLIQYYNGEERAKGNILERFSAQQFPDLHSELNLSSLELGDSALYFCASSATHRGHYGYTFGSGTRLTVV.

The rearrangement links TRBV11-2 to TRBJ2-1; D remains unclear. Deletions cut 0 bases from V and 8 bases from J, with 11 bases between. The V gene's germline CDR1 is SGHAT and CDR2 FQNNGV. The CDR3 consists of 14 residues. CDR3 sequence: CASSLDNFVHEQFF. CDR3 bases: TGTGCCAGCAGCTTAGATAATTTTGTTCATGAGCAGTTCTTC.

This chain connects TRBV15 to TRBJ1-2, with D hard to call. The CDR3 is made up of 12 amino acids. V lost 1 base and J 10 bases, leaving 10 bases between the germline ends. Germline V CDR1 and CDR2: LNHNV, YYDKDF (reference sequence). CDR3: CATSRVPAYYTF. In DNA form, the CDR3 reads TGTGCCACCAGCAGAGTGCCAGCTTACTACACCTTC.

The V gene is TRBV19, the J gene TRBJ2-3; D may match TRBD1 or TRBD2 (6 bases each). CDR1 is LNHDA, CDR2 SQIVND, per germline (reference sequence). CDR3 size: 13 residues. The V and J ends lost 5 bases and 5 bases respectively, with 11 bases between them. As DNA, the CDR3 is TGTGCCAGTAGTCAACAGGGAGGAGATACGCAGTATTTT. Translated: CASSQQGGDTQYF.

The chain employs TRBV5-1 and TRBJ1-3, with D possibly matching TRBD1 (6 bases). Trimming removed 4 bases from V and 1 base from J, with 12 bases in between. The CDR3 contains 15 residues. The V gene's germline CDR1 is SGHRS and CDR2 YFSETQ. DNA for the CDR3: TGCGCCAGCAGCCCCACAGGGAAATCTGGAAACACCATATATTTT. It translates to CASSPTGKSGNTIYF.

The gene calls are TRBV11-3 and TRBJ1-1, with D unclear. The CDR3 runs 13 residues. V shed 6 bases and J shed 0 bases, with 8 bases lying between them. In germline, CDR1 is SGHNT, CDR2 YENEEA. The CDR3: CASRLYMNTEAFF. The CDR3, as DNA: TGTGCCAGCAGACTTTACATGAACACTGAAGCTTTCTTT. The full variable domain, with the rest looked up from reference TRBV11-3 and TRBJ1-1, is EAGVVQSPRYKIIEKKQPVAFWCNPISGHNTLYWYLQNLGQGPELLIRYENEEAVDDSQLPKDRFSAERLKGVDSTLKIQPAELGDSAVYLCASRLYMNTEAFFGQGTRLTVV.